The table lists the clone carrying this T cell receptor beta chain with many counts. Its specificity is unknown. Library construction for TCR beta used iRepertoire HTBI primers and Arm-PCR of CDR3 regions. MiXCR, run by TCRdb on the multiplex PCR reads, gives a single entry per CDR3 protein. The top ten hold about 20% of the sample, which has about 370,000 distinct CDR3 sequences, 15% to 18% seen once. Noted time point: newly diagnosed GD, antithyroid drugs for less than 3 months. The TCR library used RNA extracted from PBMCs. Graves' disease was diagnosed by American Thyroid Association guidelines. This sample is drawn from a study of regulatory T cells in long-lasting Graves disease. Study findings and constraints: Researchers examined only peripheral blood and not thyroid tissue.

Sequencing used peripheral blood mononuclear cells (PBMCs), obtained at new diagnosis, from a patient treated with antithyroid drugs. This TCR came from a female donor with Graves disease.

CDR3 loop: CASRWAGAMWTEAFF. The CDR3 coding sequence is TGTGCCAGCAGGTGGGCAGGGGCCATGTGGACTGAAGCTTTCTTT. The rearrangement joins TRBV7-9 to TRBJ1-1; weak D call: TRBD1 (6 bases). Germline V CDR1 and CDR2: SEHNR, FQNEAQ (reference sequence). The CDR3 is 15 amino acids. V lost 6 bases to trimming and J lost 5 bases, with 19 bases between them.